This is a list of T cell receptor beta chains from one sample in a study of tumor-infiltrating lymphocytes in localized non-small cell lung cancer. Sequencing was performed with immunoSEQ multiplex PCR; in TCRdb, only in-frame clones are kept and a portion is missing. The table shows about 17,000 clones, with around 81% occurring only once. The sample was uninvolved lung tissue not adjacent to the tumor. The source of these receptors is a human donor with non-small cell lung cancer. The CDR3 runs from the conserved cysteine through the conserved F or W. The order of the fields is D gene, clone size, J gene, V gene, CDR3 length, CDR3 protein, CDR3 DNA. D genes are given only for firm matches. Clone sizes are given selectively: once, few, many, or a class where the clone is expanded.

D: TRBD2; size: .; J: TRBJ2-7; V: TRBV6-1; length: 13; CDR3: CASSEYRGDEQYF; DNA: TGTGCCAGCAGTGAATATCGGGGGGACGAGCAGTACTTC
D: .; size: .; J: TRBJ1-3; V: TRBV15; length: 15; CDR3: CATSRDVGGRNTIYF; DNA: TGTGCCACCAGCAGGGACGTAGGTGGTAGAAACACCATATATTTT
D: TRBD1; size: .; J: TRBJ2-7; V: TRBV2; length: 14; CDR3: CASSFDRGPYGQYF; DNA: TGTGCCAGCAGTTTTGACAGGGGGCCATATGGGCAGTACTTC
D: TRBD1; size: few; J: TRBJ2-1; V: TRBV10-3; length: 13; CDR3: CAISEGQGWGQFF; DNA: TGTGCCATCAGTGAGGGACAGGGATGGGGTCAGTTCTTC
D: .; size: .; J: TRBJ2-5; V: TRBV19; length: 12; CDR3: CASSAYQETQYF; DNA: TGTGCCAGTAGCGCGTACCAAGAGACCCAGTACTTC
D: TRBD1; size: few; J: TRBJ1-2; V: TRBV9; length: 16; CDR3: CASSVGGIRGSGGYTF; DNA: TGTGCCAGCAGCGTAGGAGGGATCAGGGGGTCGGGGGGCTACACCTTC
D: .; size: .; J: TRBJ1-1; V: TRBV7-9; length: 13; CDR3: CASSLNWATEAFF; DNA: TGTGCCAGCAGCTTAAATTGGGCCACTGAAGCTTTCTTT
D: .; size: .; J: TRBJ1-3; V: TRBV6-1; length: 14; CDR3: CASRRGGPENTIYF; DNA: TGTGCCAGCAGGAGGGGGGGGCCAGAAAACACCATATATTTT
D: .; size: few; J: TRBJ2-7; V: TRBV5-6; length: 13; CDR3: CASSFSGAYEQYF; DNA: TGTGCCAGCAGCTTCTCAGGGGCCTACGAGCAGTACTTC
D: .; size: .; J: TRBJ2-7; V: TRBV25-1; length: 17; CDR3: CASSEYMGRDINDEQYF; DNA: TGTGCCAGCAGTGAATATATGGGTAGGGACATTAACGACGAGCAGTACTTC
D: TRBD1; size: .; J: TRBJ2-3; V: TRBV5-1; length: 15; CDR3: CASSPPTGLEDTQYF; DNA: TGCGCCAGCAGCCCCCCGACAGGGCTGGAAGATACGCAGTATTTT
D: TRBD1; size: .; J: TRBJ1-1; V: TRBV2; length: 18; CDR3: CASCGGSGTGIRSTEAFF; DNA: TGTGCCAGCTGTGGAGGCTCCGGGACAGGCATAAGGAGCACTGAAGCTTTCTTT
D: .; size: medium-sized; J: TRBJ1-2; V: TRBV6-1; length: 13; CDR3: CASRFRDNYGYTF; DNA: TGTGCCAGCAGGTTCCGGGACAACTATGGCTACACCTTC
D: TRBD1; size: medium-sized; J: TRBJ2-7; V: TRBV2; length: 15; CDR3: CASRVDRGLSYEQYF; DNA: TGTGCCAGCAGGGTGGACAGGGGGCTTTCCTACGAGCAGTACTTC
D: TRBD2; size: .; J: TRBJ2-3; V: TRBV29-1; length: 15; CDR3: CSVRGSGSGTDTQYF; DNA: TGCAGCGTTAGGGGGAGCGGGAGCGGCACAGATACGCAGTATTTT
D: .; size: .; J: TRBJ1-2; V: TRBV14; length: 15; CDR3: CASSPVGAGHYGYTF; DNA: TGTGCCAGCAGCCCGGTTGGGGCCGGACACTATGGCTACACCTTC
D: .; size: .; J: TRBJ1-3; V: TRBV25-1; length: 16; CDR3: CASSDLQRGSGNTIYF; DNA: TGTGCCAGCAGTGACCTTCAGCGGGGCTCTGGAAACACCATATATTTT
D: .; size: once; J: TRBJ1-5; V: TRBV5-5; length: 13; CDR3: CASSLREVQPQHF; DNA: TGTGCCAGCAGTCTCAGGGAGGTACAGCCCCAGCATTTT
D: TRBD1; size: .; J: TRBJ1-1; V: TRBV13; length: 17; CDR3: CASRSYRDREEGTEAFF; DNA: TGTGCCAGCAGGTCCTACCGGGACAGGGAGGAAGGCACTGAAGCTTTCTTT
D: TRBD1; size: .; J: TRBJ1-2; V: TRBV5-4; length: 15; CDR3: CASSLVSQGADGYTF; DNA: TGTGCCAGCAGCTTGGTTAGCCAGGGGGCAGATGGCTACACCTTC
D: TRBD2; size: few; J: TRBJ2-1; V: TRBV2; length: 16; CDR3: CASNPLTSGSYNEQFF; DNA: TGTGCCAGCAACCCCCTGACTAGCGGCTCCTACAATGAGCAGTTCTTC
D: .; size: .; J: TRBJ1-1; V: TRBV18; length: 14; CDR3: CASSLSDGNTEAFF; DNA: TGTGCCAGCTCCCTTTCTGACGGGAACACTGAAGCTTTCTTT
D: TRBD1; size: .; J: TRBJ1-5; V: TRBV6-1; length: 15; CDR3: CASSVRTGDNQPQHF; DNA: TGTGCCAGCAGTGTAAGGACAGGGGACAATCAGCCCCAGCATTTT
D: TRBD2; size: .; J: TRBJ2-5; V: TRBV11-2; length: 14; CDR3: CASSLGLARETQYF; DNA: TGTGCCAGCAGTTTGGGACTAGCGCGAGAGACCCAGTACTTC
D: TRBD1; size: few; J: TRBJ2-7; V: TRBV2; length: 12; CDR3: CATRDRVAEQYF; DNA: TGTGCCACCCGGGACAGGGTAGCCGAGCAGTACTTC
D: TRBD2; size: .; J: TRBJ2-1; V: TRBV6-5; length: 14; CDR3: CASRKGLAKDEQFF; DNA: TGTGCCAGCAGAAAAGGACTAGCGAAAGATGAGCAGTTCTTC
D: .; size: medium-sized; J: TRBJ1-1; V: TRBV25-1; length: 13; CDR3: CASSGPWDTEAFF; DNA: TGTGCCAGCAGTGGCCCCTGGGACACTGAAGCTTTCTTT
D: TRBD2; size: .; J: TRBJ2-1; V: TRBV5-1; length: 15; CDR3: CASSLVAGSYNEQFF; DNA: TGCGCCAGCAGCTTAGTAGCGGGATCATACAATGAGCAGTTCTTC
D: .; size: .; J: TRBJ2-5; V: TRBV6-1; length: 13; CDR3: CASSADRQETQYF; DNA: TGTGCCAGCAGTGCTGACAGACAAGAGACCCAGTACTTC
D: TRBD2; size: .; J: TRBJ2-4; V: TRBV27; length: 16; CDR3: CATPPRGGRSKNIQYF; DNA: TGTGCCACCCCTCCCCGGGGGGGGCGATCCAAAAACATTCAGTACTTC
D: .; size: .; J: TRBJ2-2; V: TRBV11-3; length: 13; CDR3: CASSLGLTGELFF; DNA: TGTGCCAGCAGCTTAGGCTTGACCGGGGAGCTGTTTTTT
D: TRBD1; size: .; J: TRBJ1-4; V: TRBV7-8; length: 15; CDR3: CATLPGPDREEKLFF; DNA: TGTGCCACTTTGCCAGGGCCTGACAGGGAGGAAAAACTGTTTTTT
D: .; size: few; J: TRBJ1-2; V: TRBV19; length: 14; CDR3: CASSKGLGAYGYTF; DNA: TGTGCCAGTAGTAAGGGACTCGGAGCCTATGGCTACACCTTC
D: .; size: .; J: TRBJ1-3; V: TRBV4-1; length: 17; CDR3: CASSPRSTVSSGNTIYF; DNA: TGCGCCAGCAGCCCCAGAAGCACAGTTAGCTCTGGAAACACCATATATTTT
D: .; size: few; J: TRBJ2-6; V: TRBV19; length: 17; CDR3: CASSPVMGRAGANVLTF; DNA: TGTGCCAGTAGCCCGGTGATGGGCAGGGCTGGGGCCAACGTCCTGACTTTC
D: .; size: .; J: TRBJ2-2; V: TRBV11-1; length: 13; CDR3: CASSLLGTGELFF; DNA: TGTGCCAGCAGCTTATTAGGGACCGGGGAGCTGTTTTTT
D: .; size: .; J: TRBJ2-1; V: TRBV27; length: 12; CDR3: CASSVAAGEQFF; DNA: TGTGCCAGCAGTGTTGCGGCGGGTGAGCAGTTCTTC
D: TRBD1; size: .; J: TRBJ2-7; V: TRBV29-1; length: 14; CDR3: CSATLGQGGDEQYF; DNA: TGCAGCGCAACCCTCGGACAGGGGGGGGACGAGCAGTACTTC
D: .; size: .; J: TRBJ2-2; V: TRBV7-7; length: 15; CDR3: CASSGAVQGTGELFF; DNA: TGTGCCAGCAGCGGGGCCGTACAGGGAACCGGGGAGCTGTTTTTT